This TCR beta chain was observed in a study of early stage breast cancer tumors. Overall study context: Invasive lobular carcinomas made up about 35% of the 12 ER+/PR+/HER2- tumors. Each sample averaged around 10-fold read coverage.

Study results and caveats: Tumors had roughly 2.5-fold higher T cell density than normal breast.

This clone turned up a few times. Antigen: not known. Produced via immunoSEQ multiplex PCR; TCRdb's table is partial and in-frame only. The data hold about 9,400 clones, with approximately 70% observed a single time. CDR1 and CDR2 from the germline V gene are SGHNT and YYREEE (reference sequence). V shed 4 bases, J shed 5 bases, and the junction held 4 bases outside the gene matches. The CDR3 is 14 residues long. This TCR was sampled from a person aged 50-59 years with breast cancer. The sequenced sample consisted of breast tumor tissue. V and J are TRBV5-4 and TRBJ1-2; 11 bases map to TRBD1. The CDR3 sequence is CASSAGQGAYGYTF. The CDR3 DNA sequence: TGTGCCAGCAGCGCAGGACAGGGGGCATATGGCTACACCTTC.